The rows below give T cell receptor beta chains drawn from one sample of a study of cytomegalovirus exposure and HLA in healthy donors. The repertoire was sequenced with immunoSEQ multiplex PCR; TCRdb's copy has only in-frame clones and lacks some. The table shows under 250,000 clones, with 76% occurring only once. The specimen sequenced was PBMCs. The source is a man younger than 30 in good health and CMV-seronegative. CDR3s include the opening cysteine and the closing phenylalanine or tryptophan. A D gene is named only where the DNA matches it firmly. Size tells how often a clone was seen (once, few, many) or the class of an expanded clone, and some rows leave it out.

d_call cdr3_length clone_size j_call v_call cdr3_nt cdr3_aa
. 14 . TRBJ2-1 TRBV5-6 TGTGCCAGCAGCTTGGCCCCCCCCGGGAATGAGCAGTTCTTC CASSLAPPGNEQFF
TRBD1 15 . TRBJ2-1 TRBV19 TGTGCCAGTACTCGCCGGGACAGGGCCAACAATGAGCAGTTCTTC CASTRRDRANNEQFF
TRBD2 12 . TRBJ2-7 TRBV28 TGTGCCAGCAGGAGGACTAGCCACGAGCAGTACTTC CASRRTSHEQYF
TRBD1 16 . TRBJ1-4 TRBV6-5 TGTGCCAGCAGTTACGAGGGGGCTGCAACTAATGAAAAACTGTTTTTT CASSYEGAATNEKLFF
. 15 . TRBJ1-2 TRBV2 TGTGCCAGCAGTGATGGGGGGACGATCCTCTATGGCTACACCTTC CASSDGGTILYGYTF
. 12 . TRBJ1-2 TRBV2 TGTGCCAGCGGTGGGGGGGTTCGGGGCTACACCTTC CASGGGVRGYTF
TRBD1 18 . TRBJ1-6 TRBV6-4 TGTGCCAGCAGTTTCGTGGAGATGCGTCCGCAACAGGGGGCAACCCTCCACTTT CASSFVEMRPQQGATLHF
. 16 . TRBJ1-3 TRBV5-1 TGCGCCAGCAGCTTGGGCGGCCTGGTGGAGGGGAACACCATATATTTT CASSLGGLVEGNTIYF
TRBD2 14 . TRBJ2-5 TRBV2 TGTGCCAGCAGTAGGACTAGCGGGAGCGAGACCCAGTACTTC CASSRTSGSETQYF
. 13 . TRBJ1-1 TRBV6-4 TGTGCCAGCAGTTTCACTGAGAACACTGAAGCTTTCTTT CASSFTENTEAFF
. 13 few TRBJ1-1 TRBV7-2 TGTGCCAGCAGCCGGAGGACAGACACTGAAGCTTTCTTT CASSRRTDTEAFF
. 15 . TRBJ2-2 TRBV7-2 TGTGCCAGCAGCTCCTTCCAGCGAGGCACCGGGGAGCTGTTTTTT CASSSFQRGTGELFF
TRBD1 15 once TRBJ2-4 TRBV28 TGTGCCAGCAGCCTCGGGGTAAACAGGGGAAACATTCAGTACTTC CASSLGVNRGNIQYF
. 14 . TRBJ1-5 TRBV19 TGTGCCAGTAGTATCGCAGGTTTCGGTCAGCCCCAGCATTTT CASSIAGFGQPQHF
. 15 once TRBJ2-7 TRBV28 TGTGCCAGCAGTTTGGGGGGACTTTTTTCAAGCGAGCAGTACTTC CASSLGGLFSSEQYF
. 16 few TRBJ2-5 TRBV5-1 TGCGCCAGCAGCTCCGGGGTGCGAGAGACGGGGGAGACCCAGTACTTC CASSSGVRETGETQYF
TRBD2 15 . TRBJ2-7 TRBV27 TGTGCCAGCAGCGCTACTAGCGGGAGACCTTACGAGCAGTACTTC CASSATSGRPYEQYF
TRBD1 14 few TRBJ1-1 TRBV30 TGTGCCTGGAGAGCCGGGACAGCGAACACTGAAGCTTTCTTT CAWRAGTANTEAFF
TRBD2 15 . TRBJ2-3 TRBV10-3 TGTGCCATCAGGCGAGCGGGAGACGGCACAGATACGCAGTATTTT CAIRRAGDGTDTQYF
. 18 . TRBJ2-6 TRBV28 TGTGCCAGCAGTTTTTCATACAGAGCCAGCTCTGGGGCCAACGTCCTGACTTTC CASSFSYRASSGANVLTF
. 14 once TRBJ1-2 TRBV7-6 TGTGCCAGCAGCTTACGGGAAGGGAATTATGGCTACACCTTC CASSLREGNYGYTF
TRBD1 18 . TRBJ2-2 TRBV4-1 TGCGCCAGCAGCCTAACCGGGACAGGGGTTTACAACACCGGGGAGCTGTTTTTT CASSLTGTGVYNTGELFF
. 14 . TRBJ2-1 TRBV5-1 TGCGCCAGCAGCTTGGGGGGAGAGTACAATGAGCAGTTCTTC CASSLGGEYNEQFF
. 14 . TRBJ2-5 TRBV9 TGTGCCAGCAGCGTAGTTGGCGGAGAGGAGACCCAGTACTTC CASSVVGGEETQYF
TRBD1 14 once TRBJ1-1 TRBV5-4 TGTGCCAGCAGCTTGGCGGGACAGGGACCCAGAGCTTTCTTT CASSLAGQGPRAFF
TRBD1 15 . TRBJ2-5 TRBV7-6 TGTGCCAGCAGCCCCACCCCGGGACAGGGTACAGAGCAGTACTTC CASSPTPGQGTEQYF
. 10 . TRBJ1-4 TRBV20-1 TGCAGTGCTAGGCCCAGACTCGGCGAGTTT CSARPRLGEF
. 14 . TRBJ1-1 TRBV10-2 TGCGCCAGCAGTGAATTCTATCTGAACACTGAAGCTTTCTTT CASSEFYLNTEAFF
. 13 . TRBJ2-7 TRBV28 TGTGCCAGCAGTTACGGGAGCTCCTACGAGCAGTACTTC CASSYGSSYEQYF
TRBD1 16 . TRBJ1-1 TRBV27 TGTGCCAGCAGTTCATCGACAGGGGGCTTGAACACTGAAGCTTTCTTT CASSSSTGGLNTEAFF
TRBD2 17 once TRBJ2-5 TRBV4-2 TGTGCCAGCAGCCAAGACTTCCGACTAGCGGGAGGGAAGACCCAGTACTTC CASSQDFRLAGGKTQYF
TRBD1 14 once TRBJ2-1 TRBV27 TGTGCCAGCAGTATTATGGAGGGACAGGGAGAGCAGTTCTTC CASSIMEGQGEQFF
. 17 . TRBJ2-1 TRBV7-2 TGTGCCAGCAGCTCTAGTATGGGGGCCCTCCCCATCAATGAGCAGTTCTTC CASSSSMGALPINEQFF
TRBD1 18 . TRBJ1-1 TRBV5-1 TGCGCCAGCAGCTTGTTGGGGATCATAACAGGGGGGAGCACTGAAGCTTTCTTT CASSLLGIITGGSTEAFF
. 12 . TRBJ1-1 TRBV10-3 TGTGCCCGGAGGTTCGCGAACACTGAAGCTTTCTTT CARRFANTEAFF
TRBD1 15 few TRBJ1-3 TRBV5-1 TGCGCCAGCAGCGCGTCAGGGGGTTTGGAAAACACCATATATTTT CASSASGGLENTIYF
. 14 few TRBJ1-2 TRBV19 TGTGCCAGTAGTATGGGGGCAGGAGACTATGGCTACACCTTC CASSMGAGDYGYTF
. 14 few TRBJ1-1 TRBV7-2 TGTGCCAGCAGCTTAGGGCCAGGTAACACTGAAGCTTTCTTT CASSLGPGNTEAFF
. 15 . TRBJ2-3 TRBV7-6 TGTGCCAGCAGCTTAACTATTGAGTTCGCAGATACGCAGTATTTT CASSLTIEFADTQYF
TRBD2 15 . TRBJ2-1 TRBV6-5 TGTGCCAGCACCCTAGCGGGACCTAAGTGGAATGAGCAGTTCTTC CASTLAGPKWNEQFF
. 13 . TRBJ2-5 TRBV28 TGTGCCAGCACCGGACAGCGCCAAGAGACCCAGTACTTC CASTGQRQETQYF
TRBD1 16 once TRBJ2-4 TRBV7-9 TGTGCCAGCAGCTTACAGGGGGCAAGAGCCAAAAACATTCAGTACTTC CASSLQGARAKNIQYF
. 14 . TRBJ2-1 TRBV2 TGTGCCAGCAGTGAATTGGGCAGGGACAATGAGCAGTTCTTC CASSELGRDNEQFF
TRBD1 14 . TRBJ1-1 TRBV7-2 TGTGCCAGCAGCTACTGGACAGGGAGGGCTGAAGCTTTCTTT CASSYWTGRAEAFF
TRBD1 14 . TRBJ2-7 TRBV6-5 TGTGCCAGCAGTTACGGGACAGTTTACTACGAGCAGTACTTC CASSYGTVYYEQYF
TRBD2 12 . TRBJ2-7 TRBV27 TGTGCCGTCCGGGCGGGAGTGAACGAGCAGTACTTC CAVRAGVNEQYF
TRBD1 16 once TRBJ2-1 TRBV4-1 TGCGCCAGCAGCCAAGGAGGGACAGGGGTTACTAGTGAGCAGTTCTTC CASSQGGTGVTSEQFF
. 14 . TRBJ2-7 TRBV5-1 TGCGCCAGCAGCTTGGGCGGAATCTCCTACGAGCAGTACTTC CASSLGGISYEQYF
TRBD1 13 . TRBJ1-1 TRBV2 TGTGCCACGACGGACAGGGCAACAACTGAAGCTTTCTTT CATTDRATTEAFF
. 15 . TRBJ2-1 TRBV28 TGTGCCAGCAGGCTAGGCACGGGATACTACAATGAGCAGTTCTTC CASRLGTGYYNEQFF
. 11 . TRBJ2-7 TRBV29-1 TGCAGCGTCTCAGTTCGCTACGAGCAGTACTTC CSVSVRYEQYF
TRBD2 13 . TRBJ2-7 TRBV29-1 TGCAGCGTTGGACTAGCGGGACCCTACGAGCAGTACTTC CSVGLAGPYEQYF